The 5 T cell receptor beta chains presented below share a single source sample, sequenced in a study of T-cell reconstitution after alpha-beta-depleted transplantation in children. A TCRbeta library incorporating unique molecular identifiers was prepared. From the PCR reads, TCRdb called clonotypes with MiXCR, one entry per CDR3 protein. The table lists 500,000 to 600,000 distinct CDR3 sequences, approximately 16% of them singletons, with about 3.1% in the top ten. Specimen: PBMCs from the stem cell graft donor, collected from the stem cell graft. The source of these receptors is a human donor who donated a stem cell graft to a child with acute lymphoblastic leukemia.

This clonotype was seen a handful of times. The rearrangement uses TRBV20-1 and TRBJ2-1, with 10 bases aligning to TRBD2. Trimming removed 2 bases from V and 7 bases from J; junction bases left unmatched: 11. Per germline, CDR1 DFQATT and CDR2 SNEGSKA (reference sequence). The CDR3 loop spans 16 amino acids. The CDR3 is CSARIPSGRAKNEQFF. In DNA form, the CDR3 reads TGCAGTGCTAGAATCCCCAGCGGGAGGGCCAAGAATGAGCAGTTCTTC.

This clonotype was observed a few times. This chain connects TRBV3-1 to TRBJ1-3, with 7 bases aligning to TRBD1. Germline CDR1 reads LGHDT; CDR2 reads YNNKEL (reference sequence). After removal of 5 bases from V and 3 bases from J, the junction contained 4 bases not matched to a gene. The CDR3 has 14 residues. The CDR3 coding sequence is TGTGCCAGCAGCGGACAGGTTGGTGGAAACACCATATATTTT. Its protein product is CASSGQVGGNTIYF.

This clonotype turned up a few times. The chain recombines TRBV20-1 with TRBJ2-5; tentatively, D is TRBD1 (6 bases). The germline CDR1 and CDR2 sequences are DFQATT and SNEGSKA (reference sequence). Deletions cut 4 bases from V and 2 bases from J, with 11 bases between. The CDR3 sequence is 13 residues long. CDR3: CSATAGQQETQYF. CDR3 in DNA: TGCAGTGCTACGGCCGGACAGCAAGAGACCCAGTACTTC.

This clonotype showed up just a few times. The CDR3 nucleotides are TGTGCCAGCAGTTATTTCGCGGCGGGGGCGAACACCGGGGAGCTGTTTTTT. Amino acids: CASSYFAAGANTGELFF. The chain has TRBV6-5 and TRBJ2-2, with 7 bases lining up with TRBD2. CDR1 MNHEY and CDR2 SVGAGI come from the germline V gene. The J segment lost 0 bases and the V segment lost 3 bases, leaving 7 bases of the junction unmatched. This CDR3 is 17 amino acids long.

The V gene is TRBV4-1, the J gene TRBJ2-1; 11 bases are shared with TRBD2. CDR3 size: 16 residues. CDR1 is MGHRA and CDR2 is YSYEKL in the germline V gene. The V segment lost 6 bases and the J segment 8 bases; nucleotides outside the gene matches: 12. CDR3 bases: TGCGCCAGCAGACCGATAGCGGGAGGGCCAATCGATGAGCAGTTCTTC. Translating it yields CASRPIAGGPIDEQFF.